Below are 11 T cell receptor beta chains sequenced from a single sample in a study of patients and donors after allogeneic stem cell transplantation. TCRdb itself ran the RT-PCR reads through MiXCR, one entry per CDR3 protein. The sample carries about 70,000 distinct CDR3 sequences, approximately 25% recorded once. The material sequenced was blood, either unsorted or a sorted T cell fraction (not recorded which). The receptors here all came from a human donor who was either an allogeneic HSCT recipient or a stem cell or donor lymphocyte infusion donor (not recorded which). It is not recorded whose cells these are; they may come from a transplant donor.

The gene calls are TRBV6-5 and TRBJ1-1; D call uncertain. Germline loops: CDR1 MNHEY, CDR2 SVGAGI. The V and J ends lost 4 bases and 1 base respectively, with 7 bases between them. The CDR3 covers 13 residues. In DNA form, the CDR3 reads TGTGCCAGCAGTTTCGGATCGAACACTGAAGCTTTCTTT. This encodes CASSFGSNTEAFF.

In this sample, this clonotype turned up a few times. The V and J genes are TRBV10-3 and TRBJ2-7; D not resolved. The CDR3 runs to 10 residues. The germline V gene has CDR1 ENHRY and CDR2 SYGVKD. Trimming removed 3 bases from V and 3 bases from J, with 0 bases in between. The CDR3 DNA is TGTGCCATCAGTGACTACGAGCAGTACTTC. It is translated as CAISDYEQYF.

This clonotype has a handful of counts. The rearrangement uses TRBV6-1 and TRBJ1-1; possibly TRBD1 for D (5 bases). V gave up 2 bases and J gave up 10 bases, with 14 bases separating them. Germline V gene data show CDR1 as MNHNS and CDR2 as SASEGT. The CDR3 is 13 amino acids. CDR3 sequence reads: CASSESGPDTAFF. Written as DNA, the CDR3 is TGTGCCAGCAGTGAATCGGGGCCGGACACAGCTTTCTTT.

This rearrangement joins TRBV21-1 to TRBJ2-5. TRBV21-1 is tagged as a pseudogene. The length of the CDR3 is 9 residues. In nucleotides, the CDR3 is TGTGCCAGCAGCGCCCGTTGTCACTTC. Translating gives CASSARCHF.

This clonotype was found many times. The chain uses TRBV20-1 and TRBJ1-1; tentatively, D is TRBD1 (6 bases). The CDR3 sequence is 12 residues long. Per germline, CDR1 DFQATT and CDR2 SNEGSKA (reference sequence). DNA of the CDR3: TGCATAAACAGGGTGCGGGACACTGAAGCTTTCTTT. It encodes CINRVRDTEAFF.

CDR3 DNA: TGTGCCAGCAGCTTAGCCCCAGGTAGGGACACTGAAGCTTTCTTT. It is translated as CASSLAPGRDTEAFF. V and J are TRBV7-9 and TRBJ1-1; no clear D gene. The CDR3 contains 15 residues. V lost 0 bases, J lost 3 bases, and 11 bases lay in between. The germline gives CDR1 SEHNR, CDR2 FQNEAQ (reference sequence).

V usage is TRBV7-9 and J usage is TRBJ2-7; no definite D call. CDR3 length: 14 residues. V lost 5 bases, J lost 1 base, and 12 bases lay in between. Germline CDR1 reads SEHNR; CDR2 reads FQNEAQ (reference sequence). The CDR3, as DNA: TGTGCCAGCAGCCTCCCGGACGGTTCCTACGAGCAGTACTTC. Translated: CASSLPDGSYEQYF.

This clonotype occurred a few times. The chain couples TRBV6-5 to TRBJ1-1; TRBD1 is a possible D gene (5 bases). Trimming removed 2 bases at V and 4 bases at J, with 14 bases between. The CDR3 has 15 amino acids. Looked up from germline, CDR1 is MNHEY and CDR2 is SVGAGI. The DNA for the CDR3 is TGTGCCAGCAGTTACCGCCAGGGAATAGGCACTGAAGCTTTCTTT. The encoded protein is CASSYRQGIGTEAFF.

This CDR3 is CATSGFGCLIEQFF. In nucleotides, the CDR3 is TGTGCCACCAGTGGCTTTGGATGCTTGATTGAGCAGTTCTTC. V and J are TRBV24-1 and TRBJ2-1, with D unclear. With 5 bases removed from V and 9 bases from J, the gap between germline ends came to 16 bases. Per germline, CDR1 KGHDR and CDR2 SFDVKD. This CDR3 region has 14 residues.

This chain connects TRBV20-1 to TRBJ1-2, with D perhaps matching TRBD1 (5 bases). The V gene's germline CDR1 is DFQATT and CDR2 SNEGSKA (reference sequence). There are 13 residues in the CDR3. Trimming shortened V by 7 bases and J by 4 bases, and 16 bases separated the two germline ends. The CDR3 nucleotides read TGCAGTGGAAACAGGAAAAAGGGCTATGGCTACACCTTC. It translates to CSGNRKKGYGYTF.

This chain connects TRBV18 to TRBJ1-3, with D uncertain. The CDR3 runs to 13 residues. Looked up from germline, CDR1 is KGHSH and CDR2 is LQKENI. Trimming left V 2 bases short and J 0 bases short, with 2 bases between. CDR3 loop: CASSPGSGNTIYF. The CDR3 DNA follows: TGTGCCAGCTCACCAGGCTCTGGAAACACCATATATTTT.